This T cell receptor beta chain is drawn from a study of T cell responses to AZD1222 COVID-19 vaccine. With 0 bases removed from V and 4 bases from J, the gap between germline ends came to 13 bases. Germline V gene data show CDR1 as LNHNV and CDR2 as YYDKDF (reference sequence). The CDR3 has 16 residues. Findings and caveats of the study: At baseline, seropositivity was found in only six or seven AZD1222 recipients.

This clone turned up a few times. Antigen: not known. The assay was immunoSEQ multiplex PCR, and TCRdb's table has in-frame clones only and misses some. This table holds about 90,000 clones, 80% to 90% found once. This sequence originates from an adult in good health. The V gene is TRBV15, the J gene TRBJ2-4; D call uncertain. The material sequenced was peripheral blood, taken on day 0 of AZD1222 vaccination. CDR3 sequence reads: CATSRDRSDGKNIQYF. The CDR3 nucleotides are TGTGCCACCAGCAGAGATAGGTCGGATGGTAAAAACATTCAGTACTTC.